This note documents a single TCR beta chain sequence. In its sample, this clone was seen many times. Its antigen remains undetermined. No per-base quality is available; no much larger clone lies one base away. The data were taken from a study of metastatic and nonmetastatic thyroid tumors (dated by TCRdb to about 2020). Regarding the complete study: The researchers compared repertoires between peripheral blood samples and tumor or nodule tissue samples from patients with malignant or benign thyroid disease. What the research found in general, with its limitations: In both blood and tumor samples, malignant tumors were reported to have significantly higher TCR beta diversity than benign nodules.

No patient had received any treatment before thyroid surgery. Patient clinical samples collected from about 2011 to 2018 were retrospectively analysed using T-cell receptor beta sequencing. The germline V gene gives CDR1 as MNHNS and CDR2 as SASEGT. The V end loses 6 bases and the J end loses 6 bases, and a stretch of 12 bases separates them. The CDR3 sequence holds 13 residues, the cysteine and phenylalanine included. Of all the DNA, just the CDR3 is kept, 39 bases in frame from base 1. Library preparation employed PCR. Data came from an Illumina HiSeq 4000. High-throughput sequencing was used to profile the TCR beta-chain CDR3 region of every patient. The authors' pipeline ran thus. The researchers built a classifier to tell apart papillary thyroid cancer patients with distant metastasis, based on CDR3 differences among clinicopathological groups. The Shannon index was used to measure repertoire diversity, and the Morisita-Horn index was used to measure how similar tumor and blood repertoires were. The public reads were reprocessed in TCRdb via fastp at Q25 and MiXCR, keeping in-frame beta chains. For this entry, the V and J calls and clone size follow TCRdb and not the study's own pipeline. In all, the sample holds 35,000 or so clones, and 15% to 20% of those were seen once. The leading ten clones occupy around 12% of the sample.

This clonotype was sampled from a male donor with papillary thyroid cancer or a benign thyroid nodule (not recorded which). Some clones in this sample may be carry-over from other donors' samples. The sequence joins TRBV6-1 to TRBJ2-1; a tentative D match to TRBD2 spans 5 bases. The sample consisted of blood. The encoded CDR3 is CASRDRRGNEQFF. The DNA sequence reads TGTGCCAGCAGGGACCGCCGGGGCAATGAGCAGTTCTTC.